What follows are 24 T cell receptor beta chains derived from one specimen sequenced in a study of tumor-infiltrating lymphocytes in oesophageal squamous cell carcinoma. TCRdb re-called the PCR reads through MiXCR, storing one row per CDR3 protein. The repertoire includes about 21,000 distinct CDR3 sequences, 35% to 40% of them detected once, and over 35% sits in the top ten. Material for sequencing was esophageal tumor tissue. These receptors were obtained from a male donor with esophageal squamous cell carcinoma.

This clonotype was seen at least ten times. V usage is TRBV28 and J usage is TRBJ2-3; D might be TRBD1 (6 bases). The germline V gene encodes CDR1 MDHEN and CDR2 SYDVKM. Deletions cut 2 bases from V and 2 bases from J, with 14 bases between. This CDR3 spans 16 amino acids. CDR3 sequence (DNA): TGTGCCAGCAGTTTAGGGGGAACAGGGTACACAGATACGCAGTATTTT. This sequence encodes CASSLGGTGYTDTQYF.

The table lists this clonotype with many counts. The junction differs from germline at one of its ends, possibly a read error. The J gene is TRBJ1-6, the V gene TRBV6-4, with unresolved D. CDR1 and CDR2 (germline): MRHNA, SNTAGT. The CDR3 contains 13 residues. The CDR3 DNA follows: TGTGCCAGCAGTGTAGACGTTAATTCACCCCTCCACTTC. The encoded protein is CASSVDVNSPLHF.

This clonotype is medium-sized in the sample. A much larger clone sits a single nucleotide away, making a read error possible. The chain carries TRBV12-3 or TRBV12-4 and TRBJ2-7; weak D call: TRBD1 (6 bases). The ends were cut back, 7 bases at V and 7 bases at J, with 20 bases in the middle. The CDR3 runs to 14 residues. CDR3 coding DNA: TGTGCCAGCAATATAGGACGAGGGGACAATGAGCAGTACTTC. This translates into CASNIGRGDNEQYF.

This clonotype was picked up many times. V usage is TRBV6-1 and J usage is TRBJ2-7, with a weak D call TRBD2 (5 bases). The germline V gene has CDR1 MNHNS and CDR2 SASEGT. Trimming took 2 bases from V and 7 from J, leaving 9 bases between them. CDR3 length: 12 amino acids. This chain's CDR3 is CASSEIGREQYF. CDR3 nucleotides: TGTGCCAGCAGTGAAATAGGGAGAGAGCAGTACTTC.

This clonotype occurred many times. CDR3 sequence (DNA): TGTGCCACCAGCCCCCTCCAAAGAGGGCCGGGCACTGAAGCTTTCTTT. Translating gives CATSPLQRGPGTEAFF. The J gene is TRBJ1-1, the V gene TRBV15; D is undetermined. Per germline, CDR1 LNHNV and CDR2 YYDKDF (reference sequence). This CDR3 has 16 amino acids. The V end lost 5 bases, the J end lost 4 bases, and 20 bases lay between the germline ends.

This clonotype occurred a few times. CDR3 bases: TGTGCCAGCAGCGCGAACAGGGGGCGGGATACGCAGTATTTT. It yields the protein CASSANRGRDTQYF. This sequence joins TRBV7-2 and TRBJ2-3; 9 bases are a match to TRBD1. V shed 5 bases and J 6 bases; nucleotides not matched to a gene: 6. The V gene's germline CDR1 is SGHTA and CDR2 FQGNSA. This CDR3 comprises 14 residues.

Regarding this clonotype: Since the CDR3 does not end with the conserved phenylalanine or tryptophan, this likely comes from a read error. It is unclear where the CDR3 begins or ends on the DNA, so no DNA is shown, and the CDR3 is as TCRdb lists it. This chain links TRBV7-2 with TRBJ2-1; the D call TRBD1 from the table was never checked on the DNA. CDR1 is SGHTA, CDR2 FQGNSA, per germline. 16 amino acids form the CDR3, both terminal residues included. CDR3 amino acids: CASSSDSYNSPLHFGN.

The chain carries TRBV5-5 and TRBJ2-3; 8 bases map to TRBD2. Near its end, the DNA agrees better with TRBJ2-1, so the J call may be wrong. This CDR3 spans 15 amino acids. Germline assignment: CDR1 SGHKS and CDR2 YYEKEE (reference sequence). The CDR3 loop reads CASSYSGIGSNEQFF. CDR3 DNA sequence: TGTGCCAGCAGCTATAGCGGGATCGGGTCCAATGAGCAGTTCTTC.

A remark on this clonotype: The CDR3 does not end in the conserved phenylalanine or tryptophan, so this is likely a read error. Because the CDR3's place on the DNA is in doubt, the DNA is left out and the CDR3 is given as listed by TCRdb. The chain employs TRBV28 and TRBJ2-6; the D call of TRBD2 is as the table states it, not checked on the DNA. The CDR3 is 10 residues long, ends included. In germline, CDR1 is MDHEN, CDR2 SYDVKM. CDR3 sequence reads: CASSFIAGAS.

This clonotype was detected many times. The V call is TRBV12-3 or TRBV12-4, the J call TRBJ2-7, with 8 bases lining up with TRBD1. The CDR3 spans 16 residues. V lost 7 bases and J lost 2; bases outside the gene matches: 13. The DNA of the CDR3 is TGTGCCAGCACCTCGGGATCCCGACAGGGGACCTACGAGCAGTACTTC. It yields the protein CASTSGSRQGTYEQYF.

Notes on this clonotype: A much bigger clone sits one base away, suggesting this may be a read error. The chain is built from TRBV20-1 and TRBJ2-7, with D perhaps matching TRBD1 (6 bases). Germline V CDR1 and CDR2: DFQATT, SNEGSKA (reference sequence). This CDR3 is built from 14 residues. Deletions cut 3 bases from V and 7 bases from J, with 19 bases between. The CDR3 DNA is TGCAGTGCTAGTTACAGGGATTCTTACAATGAGCAGTACTTC. Protein sequence: CSASYRDSYNEQYF.

This clonotype was recorded many times. The V gene is TRBV28, the J gene TRBJ1-2; D may be TRBD1 (6 bases). Germline CDR1 MDHEN, CDR2 SYDVKM. V was trimmed by 4 bases and J by 8 bases, leaving 20 bases between them. This CDR3 is 15 amino acids long. CDR3 DNA: TGTGCCAGCAGTTCGTTTAGATCCCAGGGGAAGGGCTACACCTTC. Protein: CASSSFRSQGKGYTF.

This clonotype was observed a few times. The V gene is TRBV7-2, the J gene TRBJ2-5; 9 bases align to TRBD1. Germline-derived CDR1 and CDR2 are SGHTA and FQGNSA. V gave up 6 bases and J gave up 4 bases; unmatched junction bases: 6. The CDR3 extends over 14 amino acids. Here the CDR3 reads CASSSDRGLETQYF. DNA of the CDR3: TGTGCCAGCAGTTCGGACAGGGGTTTAGAGACCCAGTACTTC.

This clonotype appeared many times. A much larger clone differs by one base, so this may be a read error. This chain uses TRBV7-9 with TRBJ2-5; TRBD2 might be the D (6 bases). V lost 5 bases, J lost 11 bases, and 24 bases lay in between. This CDR3 region has 15 residues. The germline CDR1 and CDR2 sequences are SEHNR and FQNEAQ (reference sequence). As DNA, the CDR3 is TGTGCCAGCAGCCCACGGGACTCCCCCTACAATGAGCAGTACTTC. Amino acids: CASSPRDSPYNEQYF.

This clonotype showed up many times. The V gene is TRBV6-1, the J gene TRBJ2-1, with TRBD2 matching over 12 bases. The J segment lost 7 bases and the V segment lost 6 bases, leaving 1 base of the junction unmatched. This CDR3 has 13 residues. Germline V CDR1 and CDR2: MNHNS, SASEGT. The CDR3 reads CASRTSGGNEQFF. In DNA form, the CDR3 reads TGTGCCAGCAGAACTAGCGGGGGGAATGAGCAGTTCTTC.

The CDR3 spells CASSQGPRAGYTF. CDR3 in DNA: TGCGCCAGCAGCCAAGGTCCCCGGGCTGGCTACACCTTC. The chain links TRBV4-1 to TRBJ1-2; D gene unclear. CDR1 is MGHRA, CDR2 YSYEKL, per germline. Trimming left V 1 base short and J 7 bases short, with 10 bases between. The CDR3 has 13 amino acids.

The chain recombines TRBV11-2 with TRBJ2-7; D may be TRBD1 (6 bases). TRBJ2-1 matches the DNA end more closely, so the J call is doubtful. CDR3 length: 14 amino acids. The germline V gene has CDR1 SGHAT and CDR2 FQNNGV. The DNA of the CDR3 is TGTGCCAGCCGGCAGGGGTCCCCCTACAATGAGCAGTTCTTC. Residues: CASRQGSPYNEQFF.

The DNA of the CDR3 is TGTGCCAGCAGCGCAAGGCCCTTAAGGACAGATACGCAGTACTTC. The encoded protein is CASSARPLRTDTQYF. The chain has TRBV7-2 and TRBJ2-7, with a weak D call TRBD1 (6 bases). Trimming took off 5 bases at V and 9 bases at J, with 23 bases between the two ends. The length of the CDR3 is 15 residues. Germline V CDR1 and CDR2: SGHTA, FQGNSA.

There are a few counts of this clonotype. This may be a read error, as it is one base from a much larger clone. The rearrangement uses TRBV7-8 and TRBJ2-7, with 8 bases aligning to TRBD2. Germline CDR1 reads SGHVS; CDR2 reads FQNEAQ. The CDR3 is made up of 16 amino acids. V lost 1 base to trimming and J lost 7 bases; unmatched junction nucleotides: 12. The CDR3 here is CASSLVNSGSIDEQYF. The CDR3 coding sequence is TGTGCCAGCAGCTTAGTTAACAGCGGGAGTATCGATGAGCAGTACTTC.

A note on this clonotype: At one end, the junction sequence differs from germline, possibly due to a read error. The genes are TRBV5-3 and TRBJ2-2; D tentatively reads TRBD1 or TRBD2 (7 bases each). TRBV5-3 is marked as an open reading frame, function uncertain. This CDR3 comprises 15 residues. The CDR3 nucleotides read TGTGCCAGCAGCTTCGCAGGGGGAGGGACCGGGGAGCTGTTTTTT. Translating it yields CASSFAGGGTGELFF.

This clonotype was seen a single time. The CDR3 region is CASSFGDTGANVLTF. CDR3 DNA sequence: TGTGCCAGCAGCTTCGGGGACACTGGGGCCAACGTCCTGACTTTC. The V gene is TRBV7-3, the J gene TRBJ2-6; perhaps TRBD1 as D (6 bases). In germline, CDR1 is SGHTA, CDR2 FQGTGA. CDR3 length: 15 residues. V lost 3 bases to trimming and J lost 2 bases, with 8 bases between them.

The rearrangement joins TRBV12-3 or TRBV12-4 to TRBJ2-1; 7 bases agree with TRBD1. TRBJ2-7 matches the DNA end more closely, so the J call is doubtful. This CDR3 contains 15 residues. The CDR3 is CASSFIRQGVYEQYF. The CDR3 bases are TGTGCCAGCAGTTTTATCCGGCAGGGGGTCTACGAGCAGTACTTC.

This clonotype has ten or more counts. The J gene is TRBJ2-7, the V gene TRBV5-6; D perhaps matches TRBD2 (5 bases). Matching the DNA end better, TRBJ2-5 makes the J call doubtful. Germline-derived CDR1 and CDR2 are SGHDT and YYEEEE. The CDR3 is 15 residues long. CDR3 nucleotides: TGTGCCAGCAGCTTGGGGTCAGCGGCACAAGAGACCCAGTACTTC. Residues: CASSLGSAAQETQYF.

The chain couples TRBV3-1 to TRBJ2-1; 8 bases map to TRBD2. TRBJ2-5 matches the DNA end more closely, so the J call is doubtful. The CDR3 runs 16 residues. Germline CDR1 LGHDT, CDR2 YNNKEL (reference sequence). CDR3 sequence reads: CASSLEAGLDQETQYF. The CDR3 DNA reads as TGTGCCAGCAGCCTTGAGGCGGGACTAGACCAAGAGACCCAGTACTTC.